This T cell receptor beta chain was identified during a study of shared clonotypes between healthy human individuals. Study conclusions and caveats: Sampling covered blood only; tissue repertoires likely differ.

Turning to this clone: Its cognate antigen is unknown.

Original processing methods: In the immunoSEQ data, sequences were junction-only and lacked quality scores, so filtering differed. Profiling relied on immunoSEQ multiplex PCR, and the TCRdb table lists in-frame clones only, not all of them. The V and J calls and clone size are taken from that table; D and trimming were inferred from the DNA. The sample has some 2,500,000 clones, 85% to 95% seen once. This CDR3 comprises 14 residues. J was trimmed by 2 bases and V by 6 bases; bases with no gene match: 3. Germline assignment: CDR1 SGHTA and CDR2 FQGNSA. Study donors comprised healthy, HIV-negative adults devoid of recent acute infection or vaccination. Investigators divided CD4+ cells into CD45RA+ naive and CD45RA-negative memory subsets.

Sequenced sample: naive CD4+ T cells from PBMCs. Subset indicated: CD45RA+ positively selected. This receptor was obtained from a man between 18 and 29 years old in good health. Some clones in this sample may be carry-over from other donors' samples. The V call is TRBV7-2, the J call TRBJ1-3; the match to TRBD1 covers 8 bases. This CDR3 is CASSQGAPGNTIYF. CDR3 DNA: TGTGCCAGCAGTCAGGGGGCGCCTGGAAACACCATATATTTT.